Listed below are T cell receptor beta chains from one sample, sequenced in a study of CD8 T cells in ankylosing spondylitis. TCRdb reprocessed the 5' RACE reads via MiXCR and lists one record per CDR3 protein. The sample has 150,000 to 200,000 distinct CDR3 sequences; 13% are singletons. The specimen was blood, either unsorted or a sorted T cell fraction (not recorded which). These receptor sequences come from a female donor with ankylosing spondylitis or in good health (not recorded which). Both conserved end residues are trimmed from each CDR3. Only some rows state a clone size, as once, few, many or a class for expanded clones.

V gene: TRBV6-5; clone size: many; J gene: TRBJ2-1; CDR3 protein: ASSSLGVGPPREQF
V gene: TRBV29-1; clone size: many; J gene: TRBJ2-3; CDR3 protein: SVGILAGADTQY
V gene: TRBV27; clone size: NA; J gene: TRBJ2-7; CDR3 protein: ASSGAGTVEQY
V gene: TRBV19; clone size: many; J gene: TRBJ1-1; CDR3 protein: ASSMADRGNTEAF
V gene: TRBV12-3/TRBV12-4; clone size: few; J gene: TRBJ1-4; CDR3 protein: ASSGTGRNEKLF
V gene: TRBV5-1; clone size: many; J gene: TRBJ2-1; CDR3 protein: ASSSVEGSGSSYNEQF
V gene: TRBV4-1; clone size: medium-sized; J gene: TRBJ2-3; CDR3 protein: ASSVYGTGGVSTQY
V gene: TRBV20-1; clone size: few; J gene: TRBJ1-4; CDR3 protein: SAGEGREKLF
V gene: TRBV12-3/TRBV12-4; clone size: many; J gene: TRBJ2-5; CDR3 protein: ASKVGGETQY
V gene: TRBV3-1; clone size: many; J gene: TRBJ1-6; CDR3 protein: ASSQQGPRIDSPLH
V gene: TRBV15; clone size: NA; J gene: TRBJ1-6; CDR3 protein: ATSNDGGEGKDAYNSPLH
V gene: TRBV5-1; clone size: many; J gene: TRBJ2-7; CDR3 protein: ASSWTLAGPSYEQY
V gene: TRBV20-1; clone size: many; J gene: TRBJ2-5; CDR3 protein: SARLALAGGGETQY
V gene: TRBV14; clone size: many; J gene: TRBJ1-1; CDR3 protein: ASSQDEKGHIEAF
V gene: TRBV12-3/TRBV12-4; clone size: many; J gene: TRBJ1-2; CDR3 protein: ASSNPVGTAAGGGYT
V gene: TRBV20-1; clone size: many; J gene: TRBJ2-7; CDR3 protein: SARDSAISYEQY
V gene: TRBV20-1; clone size: few; J gene: TRBJ1-4; CDR3 protein: SARQGARGNEKLF
V gene: TRBV6-2/TRBV6-3; clone size: many; J gene: TRBJ2-7; CDR3 protein: ASSYSDELPFYEQY
V gene: TRBV9; clone size: few; J gene: TRBJ2-7; CDR3 protein: ASSVTGTGVNEQY
V gene: TRBV29-1; clone size: medium-sized; J gene: TRBJ1-1; CDR3 protein: SVVETNTEAF
V gene: TRBV12-3/TRBV12-4; clone size: many; J gene: TRBJ2-5; CDR3 protein: ASSLGSLQETPY
V gene: TRBV20-1; clone size: many; J gene: TRBJ2-7; CDR3 protein: SATSSGRSSSYEQY
V gene: TRBV7-2; clone size: many; J gene: TRBJ1-2; CDR3 protein: ASSLAPTRATDGYT
V gene: TRBV27; clone size: many; J gene: TRBJ2-7; CDR3 protein: ASSSIQGGIYEQY
V gene: TRBV20-1; clone size: few; J gene: TRBJ1-6; CDR3 protein: SARVRQGGNSPLH
V gene: TRBV18; clone size: NA; J gene: TRBJ1-5; CDR3 protein: ASSRGTGDQPQH
V gene: TRBV5-1; clone size: few; J gene: TRBJ1-5; CDR3 protein: ASSPGQGLSQPQH
V gene: TRBV27; clone size: many; J gene: TRBJ2-7; CDR3 protein: ASSYGDSKYEQY
V gene: TRBV10-3; clone size: NA; J gene: TRBJ2-7; CDR3 protein: AIRTTSSYEQY